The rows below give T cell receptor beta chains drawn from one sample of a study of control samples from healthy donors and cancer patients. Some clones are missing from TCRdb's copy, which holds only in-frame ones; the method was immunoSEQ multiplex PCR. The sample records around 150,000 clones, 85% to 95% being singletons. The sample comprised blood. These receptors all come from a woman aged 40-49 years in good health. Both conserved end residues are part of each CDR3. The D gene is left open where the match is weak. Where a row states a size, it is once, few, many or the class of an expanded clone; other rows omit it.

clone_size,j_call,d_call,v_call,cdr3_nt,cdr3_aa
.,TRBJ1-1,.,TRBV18,TGTGCCAGCTCACCGGGGGGAGTGAACACTGAAGCTTTCTTT,CASSPGGVNTEAFF
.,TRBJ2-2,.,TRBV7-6,TGTGCCAGCAGCTTAGAACTAGGAGGGGCGAACACCGGGGAGCTGTTTTTT,CASSLELGGANTGELFF
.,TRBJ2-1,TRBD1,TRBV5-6,TGTGCCAGCAGCCAAACAGGGGGCTCCTACAATGAGCAGTTCTTC,CASSQTGGSYNEQFF
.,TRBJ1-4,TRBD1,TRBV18,TGTGCCAGCTCACCAGGACAGGGGGCTAATGAAAAACTGTTTTTT,CASSPGQGANEKLFF
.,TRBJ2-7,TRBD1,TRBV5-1,TGCGCCAGCAGCTTGGGAGCGGGACAGGGGGCAAGTGAGCAGTACTTC,CASSLGAGQGASEQYF
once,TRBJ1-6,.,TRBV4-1,TGCGCCAGCAGCCAGGGGTCCTATAATTCACCCCTCCACTTT,CASSQGSYNSPLHF
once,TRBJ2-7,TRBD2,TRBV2,TGTGCCAGCACATCGACGGGGACTACCCCTGGGGAGCAGTACTTC,CASTSTGTTPGEQYF
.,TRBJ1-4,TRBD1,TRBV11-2,TGTGCCAGCAGCTCCCAGGGGGCAGGGAGTAAAAAACTGTTTTTT,CASSSQGAGSKKLFF
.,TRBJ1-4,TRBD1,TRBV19,TGTGCCAGTAGTACAGGCCGGGACAGGGGATCTGTTAATGAAAAACTGTTTTTT,CASSTGRDRGSVNEKLFF
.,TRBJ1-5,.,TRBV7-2,TGTGCCAGCAGCTTAGGGTGGGGGGGCGATCAGCCCCAGCATTTT,CASSLGWGGDQPQHF
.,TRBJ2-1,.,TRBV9,TGTGCCAGCAGCACCCGGGACTTCTCGAATGAGCAGTTCTTC,CASSTRDFSNEQFF
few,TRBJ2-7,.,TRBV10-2,TGCGCCAGCAGTGAAACACAGGGCTACGAGCAGTACTTC,CASSETQGYEQYF
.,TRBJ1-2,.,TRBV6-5,TGTGCCAGCAGTTACGAGCACAGCTATGGCTACACCTTC,CASSYEHSYGYTF
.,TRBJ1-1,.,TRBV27,TGTGCCAGCAGTCTCGCCCGGGTGGCCCATGAAGCTTTCTTT,CASSLARVAHEAFF
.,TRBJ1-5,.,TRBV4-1,TGCGCCAGCAGCCAAGACCGTCAAAAGGGGTATCAGCCCCAGCATTTT,CASSQDRQKGYQPQHF
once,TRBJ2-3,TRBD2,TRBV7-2,TGTGCCAGCAGCTTAGAGTTGACTAGCGGGAGGGCGCAGTATTTT,CASSLELTSGRAQYF
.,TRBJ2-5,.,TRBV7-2,TGTGCCAGCAGCTTAGTTAGCCGAGAAGAGACCCAGTACTTC,CASSLVSREETQYF
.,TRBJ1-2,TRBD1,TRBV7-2,TGTGCCAGCAGCCCTAGGGACAGCTCACCCTATGGCTACACCTTC,CASSPRDSSPYGYTF
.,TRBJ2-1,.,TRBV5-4,TGTGCCAGCAGCTTTTACATGGTAGCGGATTACAATGAGCAGTTCTTC,CASSFYMVADYNEQFF
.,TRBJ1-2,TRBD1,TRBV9,TGTGCCAGCAGTCAGGGGGAGTCCTATGGCTACACCTTC,CASSQGESYGYTF
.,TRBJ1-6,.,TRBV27,TGTGCCAGCAGGGGGTCGGTGAGCTCCTATAATTCACCCCTCCACTTT,CASRGSVSSYNSPLHF
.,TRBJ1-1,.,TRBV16,TGTGCCAGCAGCCAATCTCTGGGAAACACTGAAGCTTTCTTT,CASSQSLGNTEAFF
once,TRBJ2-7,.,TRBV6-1,TGTGCCAGCAGTGAAATCCACGAGCAGTACTTC,CASSEIHEQYF
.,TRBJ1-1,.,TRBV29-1,TGCAGCGTTGAAATGAACACTGAAGCTTTCTTT,CSVEMNTEAFF
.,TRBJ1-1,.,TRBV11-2,TGTGCCAGCAGCCCAGGACGGTGGAACACTGAAGCTTTCTTT,CASSPGRWNTEAFF
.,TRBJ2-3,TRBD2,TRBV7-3,TGTGCCAGCAGCCGGGGGGGCCGCGCAGATACGCAGTATTTT,CASSRGGRADTQYF
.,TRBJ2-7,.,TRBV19,TGTGCCAGTAGTATACGGGGCCCTCTCCACGAGCAGTACTTC,CASSIRGPLHEQYF
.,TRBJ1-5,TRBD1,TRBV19,TGTGCCAGTAGTATAGCGACAGGGGCTAATCAGCCCCAGCATTTT,CASSIATGANQPQHF
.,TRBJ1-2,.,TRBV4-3,TGCGCCAGCAGCCAAGAGTGGGGAACTAACTATGGCTACACCTTC,CASSQEWGTNYGYTF
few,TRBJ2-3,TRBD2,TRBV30,TGTGCCTGGAACATCCGGGGGGGCGCAGATACGCAGTATTTT,CAWNIRGGADTQYF
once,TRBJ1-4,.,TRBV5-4,TGTGCCAGCAGCCGGGATGGCGGGGATGAAAAACTGTTTTTT,CASSRDGGDEKLFF
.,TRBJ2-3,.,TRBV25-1,TGTGCCAGCAGTGATCAGGGTTTGGTAACAGATACGCAGTATTTT,CASSDQGLVTDTQYF
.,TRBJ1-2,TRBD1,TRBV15,TGTGCCACCAGCAGACCCCCCGGGACAGGCACTAACTATGGCTACACCTTC,CATSRPPGTGTNYGYTF
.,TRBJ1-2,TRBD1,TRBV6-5,TGTGCCAGCAGTTCTGACAGGGGGGACGGCTACACCTTC,CASSSDRGDGYTF
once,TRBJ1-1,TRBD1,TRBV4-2,TGTGCCAGCAGCCAAGATTACCAGGGGGCGCCGACTGAAGCTTTCTTT,CASSQDYQGAPTEAFF
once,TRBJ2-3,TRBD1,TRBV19,TGTGCCAGTAGTAGAACAGGGGCCGTGACAGATACGCAGTATTTT,CASSRTGAVTDTQYF
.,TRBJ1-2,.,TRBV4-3,TGCGCCAGCAGCCAAGCTCGGACAGAGAGAAGCGGCTACACCTTC,CASSQARTERSGYTF
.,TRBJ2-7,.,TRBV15,TGTGCCACCAGCAGCGCAGCGGACCCGGTGAGCTCCTACGAGCAGTACTTC,CATSSAADPVSSYEQYF
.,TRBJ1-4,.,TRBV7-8,TGTGCCAGCAGCTTAGTAGGGTTGGATAATGAAAAACTGTTTTTT,CASSLVGLDNEKLFF
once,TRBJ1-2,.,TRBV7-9,TGTGCCAGCAGCATGGATCTTTTCATCAACGCCGGCTACACCTTC,CASSMDLFINAGYTF
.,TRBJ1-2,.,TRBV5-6,TGTGCCAGCACCCTGGGAGGGATCGGCTACACCTTC,CASTLGGIGYTF
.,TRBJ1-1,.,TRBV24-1,TGTGCCACCAGTGGACAGAGCGGGAACACTGAAGCTTTCTTT,CATSGQSGNTEAFF
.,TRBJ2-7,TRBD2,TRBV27,TGTGCCAGCAGTAAATCTAGCGGGGTCACCTTC,CASSKSSGVTF
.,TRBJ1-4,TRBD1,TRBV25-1,TGTGCCAGCAGGGGGACAGGGAAGAATGAAAAACTGTTTTTT,CASRGTGKNEKLFF
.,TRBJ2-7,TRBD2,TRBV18,TGTGCCAGCTCACCAGCGGCTAGCGGGAGGGGAGAGCAGTACTTC,CASSPAASGRGEQYF
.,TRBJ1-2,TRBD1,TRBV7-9,TGTGCCAGCAGGAGGACAGGAGACTATGGCTACACCTTC,CASRRTGDYGYTF
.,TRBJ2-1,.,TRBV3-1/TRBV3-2,TGTGCCAGCAGCCAGGATTCGAGCTCCTACAATGAGCAGTTCTTC,CASSQDSSSYNEQFF